These 8 T cell receptor beta chains originate from one sample sequenced in a study of beta chain features in type 1 diabetes. Isolated RNA was reverse transcribed in full, so expressed TCRB transcripts were sequenced. The protocol was immunoSEQ multiplex PCR, while the TCRdb copy is restricted to in-frame clones and leaves out a portion. The sample lists 620,000 or so clones, about a sixth occurring once. The material sequenced was naive CD4+ T cells from blood. These receptors originate from a man younger than 35 in good health.

The chain's CDR3 is CASSAIAGGTYNEQFF. CDR3 sequence (DNA): TGTGCCAGCAGTGCCATAGCGGGGGGTACCTACAATGAGCAGTTCTTC. V is TRBV2 and J is TRBJ2-1; 10 nucleotides line up with TRBD2. The germline CDR1 and CDR2 sequences are SNHLY and FYNNEI. With 4 bases clipped from V and 2 bases from J, the junction kept 5 bases outside the gene matches. CDR3 length: 16 amino acids.

In this sample, this clone turned up a few times. This sequence joins TRBV19 and TRBJ1-1; D unclear. This CDR3 contains 14 residues. Germline V gene sequence: CDR1 LNHDA, CDR2 SQIVND (reference sequence). V was clipped by 3 bases and J by 4 bases, with 12 bases between them. The CDR3 nucleotides read TGTGCCAGTAGTATTCTAGGAGGGTCCACTGAAGCTTTCTTT. Translating gives CASSILGGSTEAFF.

This chain uses TRBV7-2 with TRBJ2-3; no definite D call. Germline lookup yields CDR1 SGHTA and CDR2 FQGNSA. Trimming took off 5 bases at V and 7 bases at J, with 10 bases between the two ends. The CDR3 is made up of 12 amino acids. In nucleotides, the CDR3 is TGTGCCAGCAGCCTGTCTCCGTATACGCAGTATTTT. Amino acids: CASSLSPYTQYF.

This clone was counted only a few times. CDR3 residues: CSVADRGYGYTF. As DNA, the CDR3 is TGCAGCGTTGCAGACAGGGGATATGGCTACACCTTC. The chain employs TRBV29-1 and TRBJ1-2; 8 bases agree with TRBD1. The CDR3 spans 12 residues. The V gene end was trimmed by 4 bases and the J gene end by 5 bases; junction bases not matched to a gene: 3. CDR1 is SQVTM, CDR2 ANQGSEA, per germline.

The J gene is TRBJ1-6, the V gene TRBV5-1; 7 bases are a match to TRBD1. The CDR3 covers 18 residues. After removal of 3 bases from V and 0 bases from J, the junction contained 9 bases not matched to a gene. Germline values: CDR1 SGHRS, CDR2 YFSETQ. The DNA of the CDR3 is TGCGCCAGCAGCTCCGCCGGGACAGAGAGCTCCTATAATTCACCCCTCCACTTT. Its protein product is CASSSAGTESSYNSPLHF.

This clone has more than one count but fewer than ten. This chain links TRBV27 with TRBJ1-4; maybe TRBD1 (5 bases). Germline CDR1 MNHEY, CDR2 SMNVEV (reference sequence). Trimming removed 4 bases from V and 3 bases from J, with 12 bases in between. The CDR3 is 15 residues long. CDR3 sequence reads: CASSSQGIPNEKLFF. The CDR3 DNA reads as TGTGCCAGCAGTTCCCAGGGAATACCTAATGAAAAACTGTTTTTT.

This chain connects TRBV6-5 to TRBJ1-5; 7 bases line up with TRBD1. This CDR3 is built from 16 residues. J lost 4 bases, V lost 2 bases, and 8 bases had no gene match. The germline CDR1 and CDR2 sequences are MNHEY and SVGAGI. DNA for the CDR3: TGTGCCAGCAGTTACGGGGCGCAGGGGGAGAATCAGCCCCAGCATTTT. Residues: CASSYGAQGENQPQHF.

This clone has a handful of counts. The chain employs TRBV28 and TRBJ2-7; 11 bases are a match to TRBD1. The germline V gene has CDR1 MDHEN and CDR2 SYDVKM. The V segment lost 7 bases and the J segment 7 bases; nucleotides outside the gene matches: 15. This CDR3 comprises 16 residues. Written as DNA, the CDR3 is TGTGCCAGCATCCCTCCTCTCGGACAGGGGGCGCGAGAGCAGTACTTC. Encoded protein: CASIPPLGQGAREQYF.